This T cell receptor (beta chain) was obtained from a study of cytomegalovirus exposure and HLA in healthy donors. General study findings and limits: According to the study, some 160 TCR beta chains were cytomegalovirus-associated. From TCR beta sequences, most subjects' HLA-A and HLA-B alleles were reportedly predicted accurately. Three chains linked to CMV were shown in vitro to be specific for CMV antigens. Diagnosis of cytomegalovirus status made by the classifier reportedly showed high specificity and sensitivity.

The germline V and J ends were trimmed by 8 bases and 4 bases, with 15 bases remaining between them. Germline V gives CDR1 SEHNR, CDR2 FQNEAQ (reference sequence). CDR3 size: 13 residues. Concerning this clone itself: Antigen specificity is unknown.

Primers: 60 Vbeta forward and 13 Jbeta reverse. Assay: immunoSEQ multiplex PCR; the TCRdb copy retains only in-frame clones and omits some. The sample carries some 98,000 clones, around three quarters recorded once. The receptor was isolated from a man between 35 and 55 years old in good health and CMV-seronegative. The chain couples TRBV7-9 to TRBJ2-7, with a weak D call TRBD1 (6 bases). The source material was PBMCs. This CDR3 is CASEGDTGYEQYF. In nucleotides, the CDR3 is TGTGCCAGCGAAGGGGACACAGGATACGAGCAGTACTTC.